Reported below is one T cell receptor (beta chain). Antigen specificity is unknown. The repertoire was sequenced with immunoSEQ multiplex PCR; TCRdb's copy has only in-frame clones and lacks some. The sample has around 120,000 clones, roughly 90% seen once. This sample was included in a study of T cell responses to AZD1222 COVID-19 vaccine. Findings and limits, study-wide: Recipients of AZD1222 seropositive at baseline numbered only 6 or 7. Most donors were white British, females outnumbered males, and clonal diversity was possibly underestimated. Repertoires were obtained solely post-peak T cell response.

Germline CDR1 and CDR2: SGHTA and FQGTGA. V shed 4 bases, J shed 5 bases, and the junction held 4 bases outside the gene matches. This CDR3 comprises 13 residues. This material consisted of peripheral blood, taken on day 0 of MenACWY control vaccination. The chain is built from TRBV7-3 and TRBJ1-1, with 7 bases matching TRBD1. The TCR sequence derives from an adult in good health. The DNA of the CDR3 is TGTGCCAGCAGCTCGGGGACAGTGACTGAAGCTTTCTTT. Encoded protein: CASSSGTVTEAFF.